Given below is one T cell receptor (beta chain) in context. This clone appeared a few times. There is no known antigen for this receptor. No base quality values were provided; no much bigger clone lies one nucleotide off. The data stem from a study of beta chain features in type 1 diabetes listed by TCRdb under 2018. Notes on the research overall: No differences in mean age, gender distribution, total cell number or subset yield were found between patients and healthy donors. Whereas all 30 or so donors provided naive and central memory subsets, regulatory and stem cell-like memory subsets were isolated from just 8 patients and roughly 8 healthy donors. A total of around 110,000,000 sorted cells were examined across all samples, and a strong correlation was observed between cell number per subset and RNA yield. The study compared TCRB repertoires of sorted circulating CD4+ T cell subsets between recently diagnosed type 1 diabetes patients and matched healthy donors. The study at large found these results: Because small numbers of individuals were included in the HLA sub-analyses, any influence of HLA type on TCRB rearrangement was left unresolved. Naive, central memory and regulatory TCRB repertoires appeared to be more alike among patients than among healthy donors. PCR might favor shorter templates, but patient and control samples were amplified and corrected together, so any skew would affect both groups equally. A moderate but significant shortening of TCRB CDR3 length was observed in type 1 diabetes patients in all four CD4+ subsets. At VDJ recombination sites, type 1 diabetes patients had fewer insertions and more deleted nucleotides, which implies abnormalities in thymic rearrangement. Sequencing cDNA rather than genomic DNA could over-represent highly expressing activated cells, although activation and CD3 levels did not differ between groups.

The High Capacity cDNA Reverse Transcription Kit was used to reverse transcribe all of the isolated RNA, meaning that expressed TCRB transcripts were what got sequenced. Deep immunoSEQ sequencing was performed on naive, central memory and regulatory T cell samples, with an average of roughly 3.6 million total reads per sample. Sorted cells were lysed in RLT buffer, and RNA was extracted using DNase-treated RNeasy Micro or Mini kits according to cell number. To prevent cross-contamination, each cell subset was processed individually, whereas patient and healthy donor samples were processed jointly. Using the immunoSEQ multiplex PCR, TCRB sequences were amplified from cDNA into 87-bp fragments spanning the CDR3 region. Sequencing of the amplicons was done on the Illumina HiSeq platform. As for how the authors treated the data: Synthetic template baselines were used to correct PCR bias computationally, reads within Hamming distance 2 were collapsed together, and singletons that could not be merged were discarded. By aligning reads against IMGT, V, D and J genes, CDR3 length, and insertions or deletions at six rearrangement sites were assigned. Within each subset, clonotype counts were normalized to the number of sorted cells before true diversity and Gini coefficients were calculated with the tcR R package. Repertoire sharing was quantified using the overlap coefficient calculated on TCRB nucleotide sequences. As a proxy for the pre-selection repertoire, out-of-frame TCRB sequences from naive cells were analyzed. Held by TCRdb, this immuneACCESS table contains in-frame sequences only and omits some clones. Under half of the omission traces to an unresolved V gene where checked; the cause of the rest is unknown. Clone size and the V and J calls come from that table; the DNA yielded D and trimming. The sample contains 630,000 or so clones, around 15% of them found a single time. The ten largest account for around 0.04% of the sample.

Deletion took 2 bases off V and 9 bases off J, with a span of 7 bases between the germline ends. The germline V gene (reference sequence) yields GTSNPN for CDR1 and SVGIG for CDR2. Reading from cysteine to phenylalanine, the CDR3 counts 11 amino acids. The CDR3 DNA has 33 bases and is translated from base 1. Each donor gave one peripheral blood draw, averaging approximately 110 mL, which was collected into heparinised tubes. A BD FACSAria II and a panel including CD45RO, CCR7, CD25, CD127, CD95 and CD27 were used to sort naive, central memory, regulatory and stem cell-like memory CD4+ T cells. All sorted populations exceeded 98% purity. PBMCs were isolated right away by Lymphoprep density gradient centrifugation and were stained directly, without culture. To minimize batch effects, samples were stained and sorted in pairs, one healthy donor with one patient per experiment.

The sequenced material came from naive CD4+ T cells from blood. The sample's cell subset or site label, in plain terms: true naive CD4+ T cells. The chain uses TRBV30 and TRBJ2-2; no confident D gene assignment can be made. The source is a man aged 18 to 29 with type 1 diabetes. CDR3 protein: CAWSRTRELFF. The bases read TGTGCCTGGAGTAGGACCAGGGAGCTGTTTTTT.